This T cell receptor (beta chain) was profiled in a study of Ad26.COV2.S vaccination and SARS-CoV-2 variants (dated by TCRdb to about 2021). Describing the broader study: Vaccine-arm donors came from COV1001, a multicentre, randomized, double-blind, placebo-controlled phase I-IIa trial of Ad26.COV2.S in healthy adults. Ad26.COV2.S was administered intramuscularly at 5 x 10^10 or 1 x 10^11 viral particles, either as a single shot or as two shots given 56 days apart. Sequencing of the TCRbeta repertoire served to evaluate the specificity and breadth of SARS-CoV-2-reactive T cell receptors following Ad26.COV2.S vaccination. A total of around 32 samples were included in the TCR-sequenced set, comprising about 20 Ad26.COV2.S vaccine recipients, 5 placebo recipients and 8 SARS-CoV-2 convalescent individuals. Participants in the trial were split at random into five groups of five each, receiving low-dose or high-dose Ad26.COV2.S once or twice, or else placebo on both occasions. Investigators remained blinded to trial group allocation during experiments and outcome assessment. The paper as a whole reports these results and caveats: Spike-specific TCR breadth was higher in Ad26.COV2.S recipients than in placebo recipients (P = 0.0014). The study was not powered to compare responses between vaccine doses or regimens. Substantial breadth of spike-specific CD8+ and CD4+ T cell responses was reported after vaccination. According to the authors, total T cell responses may have been underestimated by the TCR breadth and depth analyses. Vaccine and placebo recipients had comparable non-spike TCR breadth, which fits with the vaccine containing only spike.

This specimen's treatment or condition label, interpreted: roughly 20 received Ad26.COV2.S at low or high dose, single or two shots; about 5 received placebo; per-sample allocation not given. For vaccine and placebo recipients, the sequenced repertoires came from samples collected on day 63 after the first injection. Between 29 July and 7 August 2020, Cohort 1b enrolled about two dozen adults aged 18-55 years at one site in Boston, USA. Ad26.COV2.S was a replication-incompetent adenovirus type 26 vector expressing a prefusion-stabilized SARS-CoV-2 spike protein from the original Wuhan strain. The immunoSEQ Assay was used to sequence TCRbeta CDR3 regions. After extraction, genomic DNA underwent amplification by bias-controlled multiplex PCR, followed by high-throughput sequencing. In the original analysis: To quantify the absolute abundance of every unique TCRbeta CDR3 region, sequences were collapsed and filtered. T cell fraction was estimated by normalization of TCRbeta template counts to usable DNA, with usable DNA being measured through amplification of reference genes present in all nucleated cells. Repertoire TCRs were annotated as SARS-CoV-2-specific by exact matching of V gene, CDR3 amino acid sequence and J gene to a known reactive TCR set. The reference SARS-CoV-2 TCR set came from MIRA and was filtered for enrichment in COVID-19-positive ImmuneCODE repertoires, removing public or cross-reactive TCRs. Based on the MIRA antigens, annotated TCRs were further analysed at the level of specific ORF or position within ORF. Breadth was defined as annotated unique rearrangements over total unique productive rearrangements; depth was the summed frequency of those rearrangements. Two-sided Wilcoxon rank-sum tests were used to compare TCR breadth between groups. The table comes from immuneACCESS by way of TCRdb, which keeps in-frame sequences with V and J called. Part of the clones is missing from these tables; in studies checked, under half for an unresolved V gene and the rest for unknown reasons. V and J calls and clone size are copied from that table; D and trimming were computed from the DNA. The sample data list some 520,000 clones, and roughly 85% of these were observed just once. The ten top clones hold more than 10% of the sample.

Comment on this clone: What this receptor recognizes is not known. No clone much larger than this one lies a single base away; base qualities are absent.

The junction shows trimming of 3 bases on V and 1 base on J, and the gene matches do not reach 6 bases of it. The CDR3, cysteine through phenylalanine, is 15 amino acids long. Only the CDR3 part of the read is kept: 45 bases, read in frame from the first base. CDR1 GTSNPN and CDR2 SVGIG were looked up in the germline V gene (reference sequence). The rearranged chain carries TRBV30 and TRBJ2-3; 8 middle bases align to TRBD2. The source was peripheral blood, collected in a trial of Ad26.COV2.S vaccine versus placebo. This clonotype was sampled from a person aged 18-65 years who received the Ad26.COV2.S COVID-19 vaccine or a placebo. The CDR3 loop reads CAWSSGGAGTDTQYF. At the DNA level, the sequence is TGTGCCTGGAGCTCCGGGGGGGCAGGCACAGATACGCAGTATTTT.